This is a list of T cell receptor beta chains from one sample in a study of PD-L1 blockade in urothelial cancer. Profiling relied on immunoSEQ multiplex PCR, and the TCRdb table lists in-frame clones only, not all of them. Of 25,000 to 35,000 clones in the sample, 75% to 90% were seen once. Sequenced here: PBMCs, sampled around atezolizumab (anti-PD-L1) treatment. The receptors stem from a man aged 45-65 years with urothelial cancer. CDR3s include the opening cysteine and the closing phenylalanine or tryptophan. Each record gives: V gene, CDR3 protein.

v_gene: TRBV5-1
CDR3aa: CASSLGLAGMETQYF

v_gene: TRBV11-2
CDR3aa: CASSLIGQGSGNTIYF

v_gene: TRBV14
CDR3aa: CASSPENEKLFF

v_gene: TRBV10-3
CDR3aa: CAISGKGGLPSGGYTF

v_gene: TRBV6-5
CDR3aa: CASSSQTYSYEQYF

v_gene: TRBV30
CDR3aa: CAWSVAGASTDTQYF

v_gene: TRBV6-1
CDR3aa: CASTRTTYEQYF

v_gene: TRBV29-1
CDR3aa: CSVHRGTGELFF

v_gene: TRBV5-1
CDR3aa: CASSPTGRGGGDTQYF

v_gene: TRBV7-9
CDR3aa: CASSSDRGHYEQYF

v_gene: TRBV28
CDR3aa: CASSPGLADNEQFF

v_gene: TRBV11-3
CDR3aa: CASSTGLAGVNEQFF

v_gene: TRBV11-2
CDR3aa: CASSNTVLGTEAFF

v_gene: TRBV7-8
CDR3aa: CASSLGTGRRDTQYF

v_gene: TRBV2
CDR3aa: CASSTNPGLATEQFF

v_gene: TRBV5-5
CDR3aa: CASSTSGGGNTIYF

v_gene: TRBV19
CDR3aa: CASSEPRQNTDTQYF

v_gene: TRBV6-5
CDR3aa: CASGQQNTEAFF

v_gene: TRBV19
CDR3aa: CASGRGGTQETQYF

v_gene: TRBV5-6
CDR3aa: CASSNERGLRNIQYF

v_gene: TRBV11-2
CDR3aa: CASSPRESVQQYF

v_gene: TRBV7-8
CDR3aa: CASSPRTGGSGKLFF

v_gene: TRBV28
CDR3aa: CATGLAGLLF

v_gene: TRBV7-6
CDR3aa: CASSSRQGSTEAFF

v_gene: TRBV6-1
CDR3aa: CASSDLGGFPHDEQFF

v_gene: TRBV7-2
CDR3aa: CASRREEGRRVHTF

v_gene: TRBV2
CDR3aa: CASRYRVGETQYF

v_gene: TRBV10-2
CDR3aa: CASSESTGVGGANVLTF

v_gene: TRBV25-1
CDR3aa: CASSEWRGHYGYTF

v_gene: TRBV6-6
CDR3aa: CASSYLLRTGNTEAFF

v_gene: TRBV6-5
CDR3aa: CASSYQGQGDIQYF

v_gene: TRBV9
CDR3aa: CASTNGPGELFF

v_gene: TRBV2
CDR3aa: CATRDRESQPQHF

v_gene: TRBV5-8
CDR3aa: CASSLGQGGRWVYEQYF

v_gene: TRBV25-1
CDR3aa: CASRAGGASEAFF

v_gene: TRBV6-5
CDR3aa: CASRTPGAITEAFF

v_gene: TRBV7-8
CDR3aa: CASSFGGQPQHF

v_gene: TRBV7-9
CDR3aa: CASSLSGAYEQYF

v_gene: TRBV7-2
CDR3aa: CASSPRGTSTYEQYF

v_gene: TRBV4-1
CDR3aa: CASSQLEYYGYTF

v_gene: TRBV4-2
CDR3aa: CASSQEWADTQYF

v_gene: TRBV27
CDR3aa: CASSQGPTGIYGYTF

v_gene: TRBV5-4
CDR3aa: CASSKTTGGGETQYF

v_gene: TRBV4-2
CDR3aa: CASSQVSTSGEVRGNTQYF

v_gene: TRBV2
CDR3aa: CAIQKRANVLTF

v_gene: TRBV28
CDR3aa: CASSPGGNTEAFF